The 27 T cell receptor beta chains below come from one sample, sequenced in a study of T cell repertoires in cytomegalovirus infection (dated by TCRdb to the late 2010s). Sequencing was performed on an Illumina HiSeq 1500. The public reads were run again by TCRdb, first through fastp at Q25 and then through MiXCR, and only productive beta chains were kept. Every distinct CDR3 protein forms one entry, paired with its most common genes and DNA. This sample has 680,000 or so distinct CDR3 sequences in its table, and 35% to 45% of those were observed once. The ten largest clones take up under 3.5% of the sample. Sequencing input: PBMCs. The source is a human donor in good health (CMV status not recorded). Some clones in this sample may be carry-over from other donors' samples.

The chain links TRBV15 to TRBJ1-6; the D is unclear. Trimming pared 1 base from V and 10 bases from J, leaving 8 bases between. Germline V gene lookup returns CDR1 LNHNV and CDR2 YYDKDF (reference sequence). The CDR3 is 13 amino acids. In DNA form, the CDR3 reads TGTGCCACCAGCAGAGTAAAGGGATCACCCCTCCACTTT. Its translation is CATSRVKGSPLHF.

CDR3 coding DNA: TGTGCCAGCCTAGTTTCCGAGTATCAGCCCCAGCATTTT. Its translation is CASLVSEYQPQHF. The gene calls are TRBV12-3 or TRBV12-4 and TRBJ1-5; D is uncertain. The CDR3 covers 13 residues. V lost 8 bases to trimming and J lost 5 bases, with 13 bases between them.

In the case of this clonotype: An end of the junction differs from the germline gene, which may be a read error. The CDR3 DNA follows: TGTGCCAGCAGTTCTCCCGGGACAGGGGGTGACTATGGCTCCACCTTC. Its protein is CASSSPGTGGDYGSTF. V usage is TRBV28 and J usage is TRBJ1-2; TRBD1 matches at 11 bases. Germline CDR1 reads MDHEN; CDR2 reads SYDVKM. This CDR3 spans 16 amino acids.

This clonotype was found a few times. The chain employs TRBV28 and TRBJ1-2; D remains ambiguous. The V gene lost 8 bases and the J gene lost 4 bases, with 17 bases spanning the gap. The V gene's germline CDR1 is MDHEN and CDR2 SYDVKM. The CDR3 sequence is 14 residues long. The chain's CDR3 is CASSRSSRLYGYTF. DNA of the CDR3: TGTGCCAGCTCCCGGTCGAGCCGTCTCTATGGCTACACCTTC.

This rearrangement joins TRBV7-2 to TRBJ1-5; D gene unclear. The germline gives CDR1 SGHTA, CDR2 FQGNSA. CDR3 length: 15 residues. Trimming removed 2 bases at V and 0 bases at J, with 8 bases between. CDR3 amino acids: CASSLHVYSNQPQHF. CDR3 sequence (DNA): TGTGCCAGCAGCTTACATGTTTATAGCAATCAGCCCCAGCATTTT.

CDR3 residues: CAIRGSGTGVGNTIYF. CDR3 coding DNA: TGTGCCATCAGAGGATCCGGGACAGGGGTCGGAAACACCATATATTTT. This rearrangement joins TRBV10-3 to TRBJ1-3, with 10 bases matching TRBD1. The ends lost 6 bases at V and 4 bases at J; junction bases unmatched: 9. The CDR3 totals 16 residues. CDR1 and CDR2 (germline): ENHRY, SYGVKD.

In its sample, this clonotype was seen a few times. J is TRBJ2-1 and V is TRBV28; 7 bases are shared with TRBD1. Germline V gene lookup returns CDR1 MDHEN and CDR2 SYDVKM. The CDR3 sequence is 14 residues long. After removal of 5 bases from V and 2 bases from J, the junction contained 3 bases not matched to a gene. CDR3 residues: CASSMGTAYNEQFF. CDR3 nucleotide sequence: TGTGCCAGCAGTATGGGGACAGCCTACAATGAGCAGTTCTTC.

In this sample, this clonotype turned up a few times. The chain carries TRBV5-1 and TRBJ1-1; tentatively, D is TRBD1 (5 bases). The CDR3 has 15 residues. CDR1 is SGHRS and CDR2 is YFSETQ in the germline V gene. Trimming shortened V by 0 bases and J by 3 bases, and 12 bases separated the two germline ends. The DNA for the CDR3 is TGCGCCAGCAGCTTGGATCCAGGGAAGGACACTGAAGCTTTCTTT. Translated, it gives CASSLDPGKDTEAFF.

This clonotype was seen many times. The CDR3 DNA is TGTGCCATCAGCGGGAGTTACGAGCAGTACTTC. Protein: CAISGSYEQYF. V and J are TRBV10-3 and TRBJ2-7; D possibly corresponds to TRBD2 (6 bases). Germline CDR1 and CDR2: ENHRY and SYGVKD. This CDR3 spans 11 amino acids. V was shortened by 6 bases and J by 4 bases, with 7 bases between the two germline ends.

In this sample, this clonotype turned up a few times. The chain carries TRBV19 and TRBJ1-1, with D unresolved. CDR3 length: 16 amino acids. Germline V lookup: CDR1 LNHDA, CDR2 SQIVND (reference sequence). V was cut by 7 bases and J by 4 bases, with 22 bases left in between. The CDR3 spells CASTEPRGGSATEAFF. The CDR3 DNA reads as TGTGCCAGTACCGAACCTCGAGGAGGGTCGGCCACTGAAGCTTTCTTT.

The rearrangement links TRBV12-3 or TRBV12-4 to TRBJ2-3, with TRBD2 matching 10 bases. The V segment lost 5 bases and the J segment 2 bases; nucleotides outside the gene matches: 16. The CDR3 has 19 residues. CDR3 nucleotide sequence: TGTGCCAGCAGTGTACCTAGCGGGGGACCCAGGAAGCACACAGATACGCAGTATTTT. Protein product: CASSVPSGGPRKHTDTQYF.

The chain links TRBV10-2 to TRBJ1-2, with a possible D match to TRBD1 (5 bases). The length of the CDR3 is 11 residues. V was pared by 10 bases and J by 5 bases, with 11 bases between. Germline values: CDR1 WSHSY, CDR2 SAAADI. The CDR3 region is CATGEGYGYTF. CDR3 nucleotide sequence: TGCGCCACCGGGGAGGGGTATGGCTACACCTTC.

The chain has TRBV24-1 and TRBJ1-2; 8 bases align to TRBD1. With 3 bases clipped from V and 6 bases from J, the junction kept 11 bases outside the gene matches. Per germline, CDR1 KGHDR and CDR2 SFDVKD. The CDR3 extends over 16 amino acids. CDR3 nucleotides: TGTGCCACCAGTGATGGCGCCTTTTCGGACAGGGATGGCTACACCTTC. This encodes CATSDGAFSDRDGYTF.

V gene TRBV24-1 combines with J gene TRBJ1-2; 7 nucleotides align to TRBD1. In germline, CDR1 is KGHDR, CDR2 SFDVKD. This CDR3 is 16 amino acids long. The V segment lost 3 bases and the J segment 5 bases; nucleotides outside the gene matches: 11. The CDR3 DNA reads TGTGCCACCAGTGATGGGGCTGGGGACAGTGATTATGGCTACACCTTC. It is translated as CATSDGAGDSDYGYTF.

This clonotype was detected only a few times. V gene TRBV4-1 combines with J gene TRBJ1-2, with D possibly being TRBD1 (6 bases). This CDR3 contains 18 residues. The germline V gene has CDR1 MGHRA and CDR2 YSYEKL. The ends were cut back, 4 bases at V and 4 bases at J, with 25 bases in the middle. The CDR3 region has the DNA TGCGCCAGCAGCCCAGGGACATTGGGGAAAAAGGACACCTATGGCTACACCTTC. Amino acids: CASSPGTLGKKDTYGYTF.

CDR3 loop: CASSPGYRRLNEKLFF. CDR3 nucleotide sequence: TGTGCCAGCAGTCCCGGATACAGGCGCCTTAATGAAAAACTGTTTTTT. The chain carries TRBV28 and TRBJ1-4; D possibly corresponds to TRBD1 (5 bases). The germline V gene encodes CDR1 MDHEN and CDR2 SYDVKM. This CDR3 spans 16 amino acids. Trimming pared 5 bases from V and 4 bases from J, leaving 17 bases between.

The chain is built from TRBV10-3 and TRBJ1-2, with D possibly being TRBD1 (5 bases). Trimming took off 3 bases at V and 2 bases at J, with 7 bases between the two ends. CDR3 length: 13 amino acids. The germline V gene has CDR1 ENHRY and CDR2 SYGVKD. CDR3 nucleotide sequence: TGTGCCATCAGTGATGGGACCAACTATGGCTACACCTTC. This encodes CAISDGTNYGYTF.

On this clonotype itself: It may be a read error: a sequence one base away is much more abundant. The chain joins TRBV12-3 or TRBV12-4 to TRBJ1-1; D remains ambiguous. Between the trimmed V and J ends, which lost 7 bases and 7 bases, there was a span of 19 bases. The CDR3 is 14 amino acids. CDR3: CASTLGRALGEAFF. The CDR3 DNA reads TGTGCCAGCACTCTTGGGCGGGCCTTGGGTGAAGCTTTCTTT.

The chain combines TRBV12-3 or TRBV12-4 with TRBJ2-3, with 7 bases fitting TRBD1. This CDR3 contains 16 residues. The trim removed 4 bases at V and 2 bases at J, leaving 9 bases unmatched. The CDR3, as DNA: TGTGCCAGCAGTTCACGGACAGGTTCACCCACAGATACGCAGTATTTT. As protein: CASSSRTGSPTDTQYF.

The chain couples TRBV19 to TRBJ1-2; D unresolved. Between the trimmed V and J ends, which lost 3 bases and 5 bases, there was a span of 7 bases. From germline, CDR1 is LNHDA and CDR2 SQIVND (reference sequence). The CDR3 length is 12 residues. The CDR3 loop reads CASSIVGYGYTF. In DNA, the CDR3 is TGTGCCAGTAGTATTGTTGGGTATGGCTACACCTTC. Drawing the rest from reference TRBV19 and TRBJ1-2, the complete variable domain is DGGITQSPKYLFRKEGQNVTLSCEQNLNHDAMYWYRQDPGQGLRLIYYSQIVNDFQKGDIAEGYSVSREKKESFPLTVTSAQKNPTAFYLCASSIVGYGYTFGSGTRLTVV.

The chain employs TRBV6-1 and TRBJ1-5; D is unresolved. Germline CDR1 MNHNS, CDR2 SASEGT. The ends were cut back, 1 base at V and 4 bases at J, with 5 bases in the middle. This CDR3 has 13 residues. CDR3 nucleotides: TGTGCCAGCAGTGAAGTTCTAAATCAGCCCCAGCATTTT. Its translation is CASSEVLNQPQHF.

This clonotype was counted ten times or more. The CDR3 coding sequence is TGTGCCAGCAGCCGAGGGACTAGCGGGAGCTACGAGCAGTACTTC. Its translation is CASSRGTSGSYEQYF. The chain carries TRBV7-8 and TRBJ2-7; 14 bases align to TRBD2. Germline V lookup: CDR1 SGHVS, CDR2 FQNEAQ. V gave up 5 bases and J gave up 3 bases; unmatched junction bases: 3. The CDR3 consists of 15 residues.

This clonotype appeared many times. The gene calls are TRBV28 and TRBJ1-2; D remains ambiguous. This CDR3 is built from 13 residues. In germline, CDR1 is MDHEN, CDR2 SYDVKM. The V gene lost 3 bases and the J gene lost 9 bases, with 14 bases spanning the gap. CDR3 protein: CASSFAVLGSYTF. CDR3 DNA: TGTGCCAGCAGTTTCGCTGTCCTTGGGAGCTACACCTTC.

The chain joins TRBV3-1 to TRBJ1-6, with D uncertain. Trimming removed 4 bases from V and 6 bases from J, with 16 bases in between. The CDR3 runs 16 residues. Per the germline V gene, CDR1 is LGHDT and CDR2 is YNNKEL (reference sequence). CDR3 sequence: CASSPHPGRPNSPLHF. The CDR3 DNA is TGTGCCAGCAGCCCTCATCCCGGACGGCCTAATTCACCCCTCCACTTT.

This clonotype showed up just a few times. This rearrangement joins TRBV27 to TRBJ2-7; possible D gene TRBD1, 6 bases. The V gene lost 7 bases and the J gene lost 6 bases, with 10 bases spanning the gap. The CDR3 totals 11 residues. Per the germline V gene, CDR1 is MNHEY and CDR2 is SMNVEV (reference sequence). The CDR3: CASKVGGEQYF. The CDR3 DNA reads TGTGCCAGCAAGGTAGGGGGCGAGCAGTACTTC.

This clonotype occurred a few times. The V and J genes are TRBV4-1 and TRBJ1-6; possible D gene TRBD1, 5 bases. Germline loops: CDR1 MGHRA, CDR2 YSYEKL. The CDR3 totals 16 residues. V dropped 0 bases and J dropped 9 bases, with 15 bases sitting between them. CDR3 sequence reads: CASSQDRAGSRSPLHF. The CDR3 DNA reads TGCGCCAGCAGCCAAGATCGGGCAGGGAGTCGTTCACCCCTCCACTTT.

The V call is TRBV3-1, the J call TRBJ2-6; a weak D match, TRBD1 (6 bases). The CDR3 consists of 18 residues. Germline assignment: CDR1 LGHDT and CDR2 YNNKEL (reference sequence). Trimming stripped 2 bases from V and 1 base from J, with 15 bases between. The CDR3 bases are TGTGCCAGCAGCCAATGGGGGTCAGGGGAGTCTGGGGCCAACGTCCTGACTTTC. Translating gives CASSQWGSGESGANVLTF.